A single sample is the source of the 4 T cell receptor beta chains below, sequenced in a study of blood T cell repertoires in COVID-19. Assay used: immunoSEQ multiplex PCR; TCRdb lists only in-frame clones, some missing. Among approximately 300,000 clones listed, roughly 90% were seen once. The sample was peripheral blood. The receptors stem from a man aged 18 to 30 who had recovered from COVID-19.

CDR3 nucleotide sequence: TGTGCCAGCAGCCCAGAACAATACAATGAGCAGTTCTTC. Translated, it gives CASSPEQYNEQFF. The rearrangement uses TRBV7-8 and TRBJ2-1; D is unresolved. There are 13 residues in the CDR3. Germline V gene lookup returns CDR1 SGHVS and CDR2 FQNEAQ. Trimming left V 5 bases short and J 4 bases short, with 9 bases between.

The chain couples TRBV23-1 to TRBJ2-7, with TRBD1 as a possible D gene (6 bases). TRBV23-1 is labeled an ORF, and its function is uncertain. V was clipped by 4 bases and J by 6 bases, with 22 bases between them. The CDR3 spans 16 residues. The CDR3 nucleotides read TGCGCCAGCAGTCCCCTAAACGGCAGGGGACGTGGCGAGCAGTACTTC. It yields the protein CASSPLNGRGRGEQYF.

V gene TRBV13 combines with J gene TRBJ2-5; 10 nucleotides agree with TRBD1. This CDR3 is 14 amino acids long. The trim removed 3 bases at V and 2 bases at J, leaving 0 bases unmatched. Germline V CDR1 and CDR2: PRHDT, FYEKMQ (reference sequence). The CDR3 nucleotides read TGTGCCAGCAGCTTGGGACAGGGGCAAGAGACCCAGTACTTC. It codes for CASSLGQGQETQYF.

The genes are TRBV6-6 and TRBJ2-7; 14 bases match TRBD2. Germline V lookup: CDR1 MNHNY, CDR2 SVGAGI (reference sequence). This CDR3 is built from 15 residues. The junction had 3 bases not matched to a gene; V was cut back by 6 bases and J by 2 bases. CDR3 protein: CASRGLAGGTYEQYF. The CDR3 DNA sequence: TGTGCCAGCAGAGGACTAGCGGGGGGCACCTACGAGCAGTACTTC.